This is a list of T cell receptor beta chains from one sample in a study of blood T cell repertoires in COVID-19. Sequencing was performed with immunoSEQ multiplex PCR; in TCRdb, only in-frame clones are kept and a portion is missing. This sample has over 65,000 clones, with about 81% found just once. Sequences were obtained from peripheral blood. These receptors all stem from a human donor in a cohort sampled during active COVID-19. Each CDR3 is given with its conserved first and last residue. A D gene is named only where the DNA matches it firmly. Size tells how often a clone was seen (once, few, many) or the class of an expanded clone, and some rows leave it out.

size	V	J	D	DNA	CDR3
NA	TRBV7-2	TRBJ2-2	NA	TGTGCCAGCAGCTCCCCAGTCACCGGGGAGCTGTTTTTT	CASSSPVTGELFF
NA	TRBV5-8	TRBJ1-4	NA	TGTGCCAGCAGCTACACCCCGAGGGCGGAAAATGAAAAACTGTTTTTT	CASSYTPRAENEKLFF
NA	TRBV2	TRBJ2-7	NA	TGTGCCAGCAGTGAAGGGACCCAGAGGGCCTACGAGCAGTACTTC	CASSEGTQRAYEQYF
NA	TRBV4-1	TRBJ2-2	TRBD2	TGCGCCAGCACAACCAGGCGGGAGTATAACGGGGAGCTGTTTTTT	CASTTRREYNGELFF
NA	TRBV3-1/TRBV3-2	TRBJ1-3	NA	TGTGCCAGCAGCCAAGGGGACATCTACTCTGGAAACACCATATATTTT	CASSQGDIYSGNTIYF
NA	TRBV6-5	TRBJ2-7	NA	TGTGCCAGCAGCCTCCCCCCACTTGCCTACGAGCAGTACTTC	CASSLPPLAYEQYF
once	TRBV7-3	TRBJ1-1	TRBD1	TGTGCCAGCAGCCCCTCCCCGGACAGGGTCACTGAAGCTTTCTTT	CASSPSPDRVTEAFF
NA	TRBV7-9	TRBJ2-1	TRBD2	TGTGCCAGCAGCCCCCCATCAGCGGGAGACCCCAGTGAGCAGTTCTTC	CASSPPSAGDPSEQFF
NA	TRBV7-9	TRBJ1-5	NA	TGTGCAACACAGGGCCGCAATCAGCCCCAGCATTTT	CATQGRNQPQHF
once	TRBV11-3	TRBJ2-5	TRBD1	TGTGCCAGCAGCTCGGGACAGCAAGAGACCCAGTACTTC	CASSSGQQETQYF
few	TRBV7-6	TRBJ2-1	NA	TGTGCCAGCAGTTTGCACGGGAGCTCCTACAATGAGCAGTTCTTC	CASSLHGSSYNEQFF
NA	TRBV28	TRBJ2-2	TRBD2	TGTGCCAGCAGTTTTATGCGGGAGTGGGAGAACACCGGGGAGCTGTTTTTT	CASSFMREWENTGELFF
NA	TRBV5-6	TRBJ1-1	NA	TGTGCCAGCAGCTTGTTGGGGGGGAGCACTGAAGCTTTCTTT	CASSLLGGSTEAFF
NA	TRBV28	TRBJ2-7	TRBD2	TGTGCCAGCACTTCCGGACTAGCGGGAGGAGGGTACGAGCAGTACTTC	CASTSGLAGGGYEQYF
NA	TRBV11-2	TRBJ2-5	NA	TGTGCCAGCAGCTTATGGGAGTACGAGACCCAGTACTTC	CASSLWEYETQYF
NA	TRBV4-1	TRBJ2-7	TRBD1	TGCGCCAGCAGCCAAACCGGGACAGGGTGGGCCGAGCAGTACTTC	CASSQTGTGWAEQYF
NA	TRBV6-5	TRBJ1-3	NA	TGTGCCAGCACTAATCCCTCTGGAAACACCATATATTTT	CASTNPSGNTIYF
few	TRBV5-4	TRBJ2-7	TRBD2	TGTGCCAGCAGCTTTGCGCTAGCGGGAGAGCAGTACTTC	CASSFALAGEQYF
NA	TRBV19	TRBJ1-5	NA	TGTGCCAGTAGTCCGCCAACAGCTTTGCCCCAGCATTTT	CASSPPTALPQHF
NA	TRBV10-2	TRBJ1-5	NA	TGCGCCAGCAGTGACCCTACGGGGCAGCCCCAGCATTTT	CASSDPTGQPQHF
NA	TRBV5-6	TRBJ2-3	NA	TGTGCCAGCAGCTTAGGAGGGGGCCCAGATACGCAGTATTTT	CASSLGGGPDTQYF
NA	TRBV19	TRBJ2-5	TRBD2	TGTGCCAGTAGGGTCGGACTAGCGGGACACCAAGAGACCCAGTACTTC	CASRVGLAGHQETQYF
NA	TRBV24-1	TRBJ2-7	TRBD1	TGTGCCACCAGACGACAGGGGGCAGTGGAGGAGCAGTACTTC	CATRRQGAVEEQYF
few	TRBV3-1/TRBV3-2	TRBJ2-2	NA	TGTGCCAGCAGGGACAGTTTCAACACCGGGGAGCTGTTTTTT	CASRDSFNTGELFF
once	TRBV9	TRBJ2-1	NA	TGTGCCAGCAGCGTAGCTACGGCAGGGACATACAATGAGCAGTTCTTC	CASSVATAGTYNEQFF
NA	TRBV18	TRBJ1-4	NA	TGTGCCAGCTCACCTGGGGGCGAAAAACTGTTTTTT	CASSPGGEKLFF
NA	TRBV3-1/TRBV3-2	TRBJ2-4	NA	TGTGCCAGCAGCCAAGATTTAGCCTCCAAAAACATTCAGTACTTC	CASSQDLASKNIQYF
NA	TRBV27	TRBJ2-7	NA	TGTGCCAGCAGTTTATCGGGGACAAAGCTATACGAGCAGTACTTC	CASSLSGTKLYEQYF
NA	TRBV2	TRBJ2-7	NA	TGTGCCAGCAGAGCAGGGGCCGAGCAGTACTTC	CASRAGAEQYF
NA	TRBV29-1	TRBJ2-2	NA	TGCAGCGTTGATCGGAGCGGGACCGGGGAGCTGTTTTTT	CSVDRSGTGELFF
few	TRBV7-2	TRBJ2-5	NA	TGTGCCAGCAGCTCCCCGGTCTTGGTACGGGAGACCCAGTACTTC	CASSSPVLVRETQYF
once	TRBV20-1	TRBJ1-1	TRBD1	TGCAGTGCCCGGACAGGGACTGAAGCTTTCTTT	CSARTGTEAFF
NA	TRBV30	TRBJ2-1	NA	TGTGCCTGGAGCGACCAGGTCGGGGTCAATGAGCAGTTCTTC	CAWSDQVGVNEQFF
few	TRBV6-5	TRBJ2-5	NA	TGTGCCAGCAGCACCGGACAGAGCCAAGAGACCCAGTACTTC	CASSTGQSQETQYF
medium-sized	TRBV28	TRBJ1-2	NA	TGTGCCAGCAGCCGCCCAGCGAGGAACGGCTACACCTTC	CASSRPARNGYTF
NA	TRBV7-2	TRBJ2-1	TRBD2	TGTGCCAGCAGCTCCCCCGCCTCACTAGCGGGAAATGAGCAGTTCTTC	CASSSPASLAGNEQFF
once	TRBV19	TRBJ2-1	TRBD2	TGTGCCAGTAGTATGATAGCGGGTAGCTCCTACAATGAGCAGTTCTTC	CASSMIAGSSYNEQFF
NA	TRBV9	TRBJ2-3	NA	TGTGCCAGCAGCGTAGGAGGTAGCGGAGGGGCCGATACGCAGTATTTT	CASSVGGSGGADTQYF
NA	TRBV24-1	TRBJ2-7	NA	TGTGCCACCAGTGACGGGGCAGGGGGGGAGCAGTACTTC	CATSDGAGGEQYF
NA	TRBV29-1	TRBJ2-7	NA	TGCAGCGTTGGTACTCGGGGTAACGAGCAGTACTTC	CSVGTRGNEQYF
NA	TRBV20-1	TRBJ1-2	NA	TGCAGTGCTAGCGTCGATGGCTACACCTTC	CSASVDGYTF
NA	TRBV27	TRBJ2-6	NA	TGTGCCAGCAGTCAACGCGAAGGGGCAAACTCTGGGGCCAACGTCCTGACTTTC	CASSQREGANSGANVLTF
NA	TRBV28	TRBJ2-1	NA	TGTGCCAGCAGTTCCGGGACTCACAATGAGCAGTTCTTC	CASSSGTHNEQFF